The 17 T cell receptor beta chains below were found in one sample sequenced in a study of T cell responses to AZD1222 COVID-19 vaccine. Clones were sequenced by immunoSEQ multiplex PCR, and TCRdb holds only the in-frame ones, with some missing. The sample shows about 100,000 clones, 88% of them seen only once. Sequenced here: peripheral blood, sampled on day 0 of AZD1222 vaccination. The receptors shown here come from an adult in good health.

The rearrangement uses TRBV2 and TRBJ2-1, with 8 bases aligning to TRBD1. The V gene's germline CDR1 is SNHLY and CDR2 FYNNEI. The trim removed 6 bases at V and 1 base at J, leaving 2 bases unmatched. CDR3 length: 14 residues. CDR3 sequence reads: CASSGDRSYNEQFF. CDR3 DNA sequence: TGTGCCAGCAGCGGGGACAGGTCCTACAATGAGCAGTTCTTC.

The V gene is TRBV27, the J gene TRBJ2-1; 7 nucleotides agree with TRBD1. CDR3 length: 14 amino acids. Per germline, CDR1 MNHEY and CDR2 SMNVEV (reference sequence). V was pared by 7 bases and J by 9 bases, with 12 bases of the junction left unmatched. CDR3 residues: CASTIGGMLGEQFF. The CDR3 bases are TGTGCCAGCACTATAGGGGGCATGTTGGGTGAGCAGTTCTTC.

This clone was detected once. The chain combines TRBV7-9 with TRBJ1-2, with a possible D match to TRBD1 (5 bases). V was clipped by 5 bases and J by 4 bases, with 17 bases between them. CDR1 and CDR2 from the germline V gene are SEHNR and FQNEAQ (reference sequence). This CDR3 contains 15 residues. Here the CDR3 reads CASSTRTGTLYGYTF. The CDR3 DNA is TGTGCCAGCAGCACACGAACGGGGACCCTCTATGGCTACACCTTC.

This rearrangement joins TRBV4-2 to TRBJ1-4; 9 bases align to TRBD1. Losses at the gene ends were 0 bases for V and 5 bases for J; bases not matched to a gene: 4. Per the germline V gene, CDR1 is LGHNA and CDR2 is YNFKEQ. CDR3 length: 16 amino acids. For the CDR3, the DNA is TGTGCCAGCAGCCAAGAAACAGGGGGCTGGAATGAAAAACTGTTTTTT. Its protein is CASSQETGGWNEKLFF.

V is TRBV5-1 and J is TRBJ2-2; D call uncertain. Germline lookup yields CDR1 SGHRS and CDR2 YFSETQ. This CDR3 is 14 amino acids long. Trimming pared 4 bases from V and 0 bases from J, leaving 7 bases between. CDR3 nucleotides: TGCGCCAGCAGCCCGGCGCCGAACACCGGGGAGCTGTTTTTT. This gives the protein CASSPAPNTGELFF.

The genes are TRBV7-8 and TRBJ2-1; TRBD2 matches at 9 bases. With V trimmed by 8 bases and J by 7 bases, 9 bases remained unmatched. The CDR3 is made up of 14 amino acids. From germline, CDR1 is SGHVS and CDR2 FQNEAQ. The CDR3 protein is CASEGGRAWNEQFF. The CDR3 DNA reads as TGTGCCAGCGAAGGCGGGAGGGCCTGGAATGAGCAGTTCTTC. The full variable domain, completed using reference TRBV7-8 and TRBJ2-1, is GAGVSQSPRYKVAKRGQDVALRCDPISGHVSLFWYQQALGQGPEFLTYFQNEAQLDKSGLPSDRFFAERPEGSVSTLKIQRTQQEDSAVYLCASEGGRAWNEQFFGPGTRLTVL.

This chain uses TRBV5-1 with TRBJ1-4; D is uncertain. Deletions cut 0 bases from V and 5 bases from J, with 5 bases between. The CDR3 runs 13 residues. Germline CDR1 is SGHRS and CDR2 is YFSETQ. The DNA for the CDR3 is TGCGCCAGCAGCTTGGGATTCAATGAAAAACTGTTTTTT. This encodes CASSLGFNEKLFF. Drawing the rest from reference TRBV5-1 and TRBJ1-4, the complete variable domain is KAGVTQTPRYLIKTRGQQVTLSCSPISGHRSVSWYQQTPGQGLQFLFEYFSETQRNKGNFPGRFSGRQFSNSRSEMNVSTLELGDSALYLCASSLGFNEKLFFGSGTQLSVL.

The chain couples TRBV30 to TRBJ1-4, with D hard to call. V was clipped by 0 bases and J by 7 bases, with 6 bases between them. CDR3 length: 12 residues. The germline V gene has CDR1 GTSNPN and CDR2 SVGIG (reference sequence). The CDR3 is CAWSVGVEKLFF. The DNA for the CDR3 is TGTGCCTGGAGTGTAGGCGTTGAAAAACTGTTTTTT.

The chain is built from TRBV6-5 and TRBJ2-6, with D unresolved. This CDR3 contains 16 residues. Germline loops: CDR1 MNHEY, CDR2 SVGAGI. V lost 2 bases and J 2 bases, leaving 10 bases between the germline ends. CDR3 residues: CASSYNWATGANVLTF. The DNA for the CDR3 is TGTGCCAGCAGTTACAACTGGGCGACTGGGGCCAACGTCCTGACTTTC.

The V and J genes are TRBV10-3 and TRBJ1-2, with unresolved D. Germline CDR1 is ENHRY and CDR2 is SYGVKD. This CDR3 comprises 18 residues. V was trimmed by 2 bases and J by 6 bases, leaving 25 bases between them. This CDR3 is CAISETHLRRGGRNGYTF. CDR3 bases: TGTGCCATCAGTGAGACCCACCTCAGGCGTGGAGGTCGTAATGGCTACACCTTC.

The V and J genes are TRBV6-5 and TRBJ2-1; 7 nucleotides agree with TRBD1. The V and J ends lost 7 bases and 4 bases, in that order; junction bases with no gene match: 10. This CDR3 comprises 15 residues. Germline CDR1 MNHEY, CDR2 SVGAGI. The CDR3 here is CASNAGTATYNEQFF. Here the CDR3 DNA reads TGTGCCAGCAACGCCGGGACAGCTACTTACAATGAGCAGTTCTTC.

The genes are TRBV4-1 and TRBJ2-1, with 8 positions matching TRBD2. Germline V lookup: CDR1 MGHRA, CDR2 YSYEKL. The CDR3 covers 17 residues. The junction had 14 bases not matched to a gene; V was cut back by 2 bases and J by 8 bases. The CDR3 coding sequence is TGCGCCAGCAGCCAAACAACCGGACTAGCAGGATCGGATGAGCAGTTCTTC. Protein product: CASSQTTGLAGSDEQFF.

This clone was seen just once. The CDR3, as DNA: TGTGCAAGTCGCCCGTGGGGACTAGAGTCCTACGAGCAGTACTTC. It encodes CASRPWGLESYEQYF. The genes are TRBV12-2 and TRBJ2-7; the table assigns TRBD2, which was not confirmed against the DNA. TRBV12-2 is a pseudogene. The CDR3 sequence is 15 residues long.

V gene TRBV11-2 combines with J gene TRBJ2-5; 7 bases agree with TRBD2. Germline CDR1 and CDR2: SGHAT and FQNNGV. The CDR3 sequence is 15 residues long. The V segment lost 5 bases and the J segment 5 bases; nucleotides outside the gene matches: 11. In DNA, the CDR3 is TGTGCCAGCAGCCCCCGCCGGCGCGGGAGTGAGACCCAGTACTTC. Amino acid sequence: CASSPRRRGSETQYF.

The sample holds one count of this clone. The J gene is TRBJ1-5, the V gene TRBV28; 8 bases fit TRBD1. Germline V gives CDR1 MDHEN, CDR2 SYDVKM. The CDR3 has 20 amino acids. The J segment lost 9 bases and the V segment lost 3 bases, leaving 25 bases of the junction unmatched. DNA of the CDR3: TGTGCCAGCAGTTTGGGGGGCTGGGCCGGGACAGGTGACATCATATGGCCCCAGCATTTT. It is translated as CASSLGGWAGTGDIIWPQHF.

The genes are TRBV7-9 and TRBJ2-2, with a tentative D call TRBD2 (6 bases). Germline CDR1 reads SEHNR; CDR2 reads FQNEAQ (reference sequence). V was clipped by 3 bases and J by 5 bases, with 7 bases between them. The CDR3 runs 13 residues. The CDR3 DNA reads TGTGCCAGCAGCTTGGGGGGAACCGGGGAGCTGTTTTTT. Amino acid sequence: CASSLGGTGELFF.

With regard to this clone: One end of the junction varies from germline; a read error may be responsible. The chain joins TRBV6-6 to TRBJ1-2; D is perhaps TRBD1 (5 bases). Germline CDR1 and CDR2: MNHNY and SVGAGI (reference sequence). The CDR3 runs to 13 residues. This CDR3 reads CASIPTDLYDYTF. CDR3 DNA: TGTGCCAGCATCCCGACAGACCTCTATGACTACACCTTC.